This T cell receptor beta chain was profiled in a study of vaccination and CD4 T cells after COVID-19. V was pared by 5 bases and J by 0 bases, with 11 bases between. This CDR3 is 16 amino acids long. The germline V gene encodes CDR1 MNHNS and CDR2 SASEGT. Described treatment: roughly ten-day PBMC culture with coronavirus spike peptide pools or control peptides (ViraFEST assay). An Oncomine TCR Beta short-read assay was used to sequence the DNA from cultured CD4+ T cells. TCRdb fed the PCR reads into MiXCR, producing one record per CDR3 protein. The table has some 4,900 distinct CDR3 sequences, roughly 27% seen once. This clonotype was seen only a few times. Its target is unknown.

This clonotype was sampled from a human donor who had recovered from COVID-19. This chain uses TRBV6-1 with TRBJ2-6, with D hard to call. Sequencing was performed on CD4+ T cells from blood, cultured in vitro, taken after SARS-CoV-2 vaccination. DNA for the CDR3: TGTGCCAGCAGTCAACTTAGGGCCTCTGGGGCCAACGTCCTGACTTTC. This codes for CASSQLRASGANVLTF.